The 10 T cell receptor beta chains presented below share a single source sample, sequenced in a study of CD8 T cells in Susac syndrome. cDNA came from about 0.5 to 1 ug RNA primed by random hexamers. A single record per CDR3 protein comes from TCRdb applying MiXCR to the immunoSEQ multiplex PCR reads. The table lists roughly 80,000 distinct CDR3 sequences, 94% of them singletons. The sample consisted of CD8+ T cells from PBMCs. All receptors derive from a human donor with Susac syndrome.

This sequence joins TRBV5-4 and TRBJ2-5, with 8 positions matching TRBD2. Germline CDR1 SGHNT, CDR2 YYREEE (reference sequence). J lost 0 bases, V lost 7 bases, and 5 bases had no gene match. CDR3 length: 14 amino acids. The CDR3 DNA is TGTGCCAGCGCGGGAGCGGGGGACCAAGAGACCCAGTACTTC. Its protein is CASAGAGDQETQYF.

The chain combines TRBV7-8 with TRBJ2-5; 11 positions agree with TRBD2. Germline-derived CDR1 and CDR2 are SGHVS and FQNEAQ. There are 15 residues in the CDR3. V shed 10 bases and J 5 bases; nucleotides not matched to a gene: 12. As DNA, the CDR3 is TGTGCCACCCCGACTAGCGGGGCCCGGGGGGAGACCCAGTACTTC. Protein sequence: CATPTSGARGETQYF.

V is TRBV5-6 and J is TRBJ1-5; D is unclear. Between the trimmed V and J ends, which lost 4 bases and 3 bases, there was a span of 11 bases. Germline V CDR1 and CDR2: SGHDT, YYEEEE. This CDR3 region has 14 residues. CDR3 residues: CASSGSGPNQPQHF. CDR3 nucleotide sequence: TGTGCCAGCAGCGGATCAGGACCCAATCAGCCCCAGCATTTT.

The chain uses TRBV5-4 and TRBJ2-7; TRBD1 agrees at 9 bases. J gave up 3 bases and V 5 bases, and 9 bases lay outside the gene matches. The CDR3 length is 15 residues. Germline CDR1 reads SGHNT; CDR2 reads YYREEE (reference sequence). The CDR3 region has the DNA TGTGCCAGCAGTGACCCGGGACAGGGATACTACGAGCAGTACTTC. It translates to CASSDPGQGYYEQYF.

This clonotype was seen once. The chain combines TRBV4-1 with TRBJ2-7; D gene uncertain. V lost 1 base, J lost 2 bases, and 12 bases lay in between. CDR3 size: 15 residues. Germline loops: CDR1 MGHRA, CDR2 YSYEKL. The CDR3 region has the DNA TGCGCCAGCAGCCAAGGTCCAAAGGCCACCTACGAGCAGTACTTC. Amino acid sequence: CASSQGPKATYEQYF.

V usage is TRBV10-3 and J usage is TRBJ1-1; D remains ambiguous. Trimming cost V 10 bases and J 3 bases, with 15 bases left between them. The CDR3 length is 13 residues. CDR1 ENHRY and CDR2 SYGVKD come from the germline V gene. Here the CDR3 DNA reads TGTGCCACCCTAAGGGTAAGGGACACTGAAGCTTTCTTT. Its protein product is CATLRVRDTEAFF.

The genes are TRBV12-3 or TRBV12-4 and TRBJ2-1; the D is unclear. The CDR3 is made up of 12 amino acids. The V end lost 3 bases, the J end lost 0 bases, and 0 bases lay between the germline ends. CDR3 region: CASSFSYNEQFF. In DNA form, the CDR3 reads TGTGCCAGCAGTTTCTCCTACAATGAGCAGTTCTTC.

In nucleotides, the CDR3 is TGTGCCAGCAGACAGAACACAGGGAACACCGGGGAGCTGTTTTTT. Encoded protein: CASRQNTGNTGELFF. The V gene is TRBV6-5, the J gene TRBJ2-2, with D possibly matching TRBD1 (5 bases). Germline V gene data show CDR1 as MNHEY and CDR2 as SVGAGI. Between the trimmed V and J ends, which lost 6 bases and 1 base, there was a span of 12 bases. The CDR3 covers 15 residues.

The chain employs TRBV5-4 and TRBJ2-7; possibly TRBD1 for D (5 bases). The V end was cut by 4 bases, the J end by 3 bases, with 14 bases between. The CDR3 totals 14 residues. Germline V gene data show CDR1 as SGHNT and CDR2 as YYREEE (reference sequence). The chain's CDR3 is CASSDRLTIYEQYF. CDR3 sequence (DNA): TGTGCCAGCAGCGACAGATTGACCATCTACGAGCAGTACTTC.

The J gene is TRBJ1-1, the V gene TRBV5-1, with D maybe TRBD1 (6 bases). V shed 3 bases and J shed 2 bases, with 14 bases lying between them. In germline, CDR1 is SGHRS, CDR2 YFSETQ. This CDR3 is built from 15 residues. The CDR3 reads CASSSDTGTNTEAFF. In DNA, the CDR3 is TGCGCCAGCAGCTCCGACACAGGGACAAACACTGAAGCTTTCTTT.